This T cell receptor beta chain comes out of a study of follicular helper T cells after annual influenza vaccination. Time point noted: 2014-2015 season, pre-vaccination. Assay: immunoSEQ multiplex PCR; the TCRdb copy retains only in-frame clones and omits some. Seen here are about 27,000 clones, roughly 80% observed once, and the top ten hold roughly 1.1%. The germline CDR1 and CDR2 sequences are MNHNS and SASEGT. The CDR3 covers 15 residues. Unmatched junction bases numbered 7, after V lost 6 bases and J lost 2 bases. V usage is TRBV6-1 and J usage is TRBJ2-7, with 10 bases that match TRBD1. The source of this sequence is an adult who received the influenza vaccine. The material sequenced was CXCR5+ CD38- circulating T follicular helper cells from blood, taken on the day of influenza vaccination. Subset defined: circulating Tfh, non-naive CD4+CXCR5+PD-1+ (ICOS+CD38+ or ICOS-CD38-). CDR3: CASREPGQGTYEQYF. The CDR3 DNA reads TGTGCCAGCAGGGAGCCGGGACAGGGGACCTACGAGCAGTACTTC.